Judged by abundance, the clone carrying this T cell receptor beta chain is medium-sized (0.01 to 0.1%). Its specificity is unknown. The source of the sample is a study of circulating CD8 cells and anti-PD-1 response in melanoma. Per the germline V gene, CDR1 is MNHEY and CDR2 is SMNVEV (reference sequence). The CDR3 runs to 13 residues. V dropped 4 bases and J dropped 3 bases, with 10 bases sitting between them. From live CD3+CD8+TCRalphabeta+ cells, four PD-1 and/or TIGIT subsets were sorted. The QIAseq Immune Repertoire TCR panel built the libraries from roughly 16 ng of total RNA. MiXCR was run by TCRdb on the reads, yielding one entry per CDR3 protein. The data show over 800 distinct CDR3 sequences, with 5.8% seen just once and around 10% held by the top ten. Whole-study findings and limits: Subset repertoires were largely private at M1, with under 8% shared. DNEG was most diverse; TIGIT repertoires were least diverse.

The sequencing used CD8+ T cells from PBMCs, collected at baseline or after one month of anti-PD-1 therapy (not recorded which). This chain joins TRBV27 and TRBJ2-7; perhaps TRBD2 as D (6 bases). The receptor's source is a human donor with melanoma. The CDR3 bases are TGTGCCAGCAGTTGGTCGGAGGGCTACGAGCAGTACTTC. This codes for CASSWSEGYEQYF.